The 3 T cell receptor beta chains reported below all come from one sample, sequenced in a study of blood T cell repertoires in COVID-19. Clones were read by immunoSEQ multiplex PCR, and TCRdb kept only the in-frame ones, dropping some. The sample has about 250,000 clones; around four fifths are singletons. The sequencing sample was made of peripheral blood. The receptor source for this set is a man aged 50-59 years with acute or convalescent COVID-19.

The rearrangement joins TRBV4-1 to TRBJ2-2; possible D gene TRBD2, 5 bases. V shed 1 base and J shed 1 base, with 10 bases lying between them. Germline lookup yields CDR1 MGHRA and CDR2 YSYEKL. The CDR3 loop spans 16 amino acids. This CDR3 reads CASSQGPAVNTGELFF. Here the CDR3 DNA reads TGCGCCAGCAGCCAAGGTCCAGCGGTGAACACCGGGGAGCTGTTTTTT.

The chain carries TRBV5-1 and TRBJ2-7, with a possible D match to TRBD1 (5 bases). The CDR3 loop spans 14 amino acids. V gave up 4 bases and J gave up 2 bases, with 13 bases separating them. Looked up from germline, CDR1 is SGHRS and CDR2 is YFSETQ. The DNA for the CDR3 is TGCGCCAGCAGCCCCTCGACAGCCACCTACGAGCAGTACTTC. It yields the protein CASSPSTATYEQYF.

The V call is TRBV28, the J call TRBJ2-1, with D possibly matching TRBD2 (6 bases). Germline V lookup: CDR1 MDHEN, CDR2 SYDVKM. Trimming removed 3 bases at V and 4 bases at J, with 25 bases between. The CDR3 is 19 amino acids. CDR3 in DNA: TGTGCCAGCAGTTTGGGCCGGGAGCAGGCTCGGAGGATATACAATGAGCAGTTCTTC. It translates to CASSLGREQARRIYNEQFF. The full variable domain, rest sourced from reference TRBV28 and TRBJ2-1, is DVKVTQSSRYLVKRTGEKVFLECVQDMDHENMFWYRQDPGLGLRLIYFSYDVKMKEKGDIPEGYSVSREKKERFSLILESASTNQTSMYLCASSLGREQARRIYNEQFFGPGTRLTVL.